This T cell receptor (beta chain) was sequenced in a study of shared clonotypes between healthy human individuals. Sequencing was performed with immunoSEQ multiplex PCR; in TCRdb, only in-frame clones are kept and a portion is missing. This sample has 1.5 million to 2.5 million clones, with about 95% found just once. This CDR3 spans 15 amino acids. J was trimmed by 7 bases and V by 7 bases; bases with no gene match: 13. Germline CDR1 and CDR2: SEHNR and FQNEAQ (reference sequence). Naive CD8 isolation took CD45RO-negative cells positively selected for CCR7 and excluded terminally differentiated effector memory CD45RA+ cells.

The chain links TRBV7-9 to TRBJ2-1, with TRBD1 matching over 7 bases. The origin of this receptor is a man aged 18 to 29 in good health. Sequencing used naive CD8+ T cells sorted from blood. The CDR3: CASNQKGTAGNEQFF. The DNA for the CDR3 is TGTGCCAGCAACCAAAAGGGGACAGCCGGTAATGAGCAGTTCTTC.